A single sample gave rise to the 25 T cell receptor beta chains below, sequenced in a study of blood T cell repertoires in COVID-19. Repertoires were generated with immunoSEQ multiplex PCR, while TCRdb's copy carries only in-frame clones and drops some. The sample shows 470,000 or so clones, 70% to 90% of them seen only once. Sequenced sample: peripheral blood. Receptors originate from a human donor in a cohort sampled during active COVID-19.

Comments on this clone: One end of the junction fails to match germline, which may point to a read error. CDR3 protein: CASWTSRQGSGNTMYF. Here the CDR3 DNA reads TGTGCCAGCTGGACCTCTCGCCAGGGCTCTGGAAACACCATGTATTTT. This chain links TRBV27 with TRBJ1-3, with D tentatively TRBD1 (5 bases). From germline, CDR1 is MNHEY and CDR2 SMNVEV (reference sequence). The CDR3 runs to 16 residues.

This sequence joins TRBV5-6 and TRBJ2-1, with D perhaps TRBD1 (7 bases). The germline V and J ends were trimmed by 0 bases and 9 bases, with 10 bases remaining between them. The CDR3 is 13 residues long. Per the germline V gene, CDR1 is SGHDT and CDR2 is YYEEEE. For the CDR3, the DNA is TGTGCCAGCAGCTTGGACAGGGGAGGTGAGCAGTTCTTC. It codes for CASSLDRGGEQFF.

The chain links TRBV7-2 to TRBJ1-1, with unresolved D. V lost 0 bases, J lost 0 bases, and 14 bases lay in between. The germline gives CDR1 SGHTA, CDR2 FQGNSA. This CDR3 contains 17 residues. DNA for the CDR3: TGTGCCAGCAGCTTAGCCTCCTTGGGTGGGCTGAACACTGAAGCTTTCTTT. Amino acid sequence: CASSLASLGGLNTEAFF.

This clone was seen ten or more times. V usage is TRBV6-6 and J usage is TRBJ2-1; TRBD2 matches 7 bases. V was clipped by 10 bases and J by 8 bases; unmatched bases: 14. Germline-derived CDR1 and CDR2 are MNHNY and SVGAGI (reference sequence). This CDR3 region has 14 residues. CDR3 residues: CATQPAGSAHEQFF. CDR3 DNA sequence: TGTGCCACCCAGCCAGCGGGATCGGCCCATGAGCAGTTCTTC.

The rearrangement uses TRBV6-2 or TRBV6-3 and TRBJ1-1; 7 bases align to TRBD1. Germline V CDR1 and CDR2: MNHEY, SVGEGT. The junction had 4 bases not matched to a gene; V was cut back by 2 bases and J by 4 bases. This CDR3 has 14 amino acids. As DNA, the CDR3 is TGTGCCAGCAGTTACCAAGACAGGGTCACTGAAGCTTTCTTT. Encoded protein: CASSYQDRVTEAFF.

The V and J genes are TRBV6-5 and TRBJ2-7; perhaps TRBD2 as D (6 bases). This CDR3 has 15 amino acids. Per the germline V gene, CDR1 is MNHEY and CDR2 is SVGAGI. Deletions cut 6 bases from V and 3 bases from J, with 18 bases between. Written as DNA, the CDR3 is TGTGCCAGCAGGCGGCCGGGACTCTTGAACTACGAGCAGTACTTC. It translates to CASRRPGLLNYEQYF.

The J gene is TRBJ1-4, the V gene TRBV27, with TRBD1 matching over 7 bases. J gave up 4 bases and V 6 bases, and 2 bases lay outside the gene matches. The CDR3 is 13 residues long. Germline CDR1 is MNHEY and CDR2 is SMNVEV (reference sequence). CDR3 DNA sequence: TGTGCCAGCAGCGACAGGGATAATGAAAAACTGTTTTTT. This sequence encodes CASSDRDNEKLFF.

The chain uses TRBV15 and TRBJ1-4; no clear D. The CDR3 is 13 residues long. Germline CDR1 and CDR2: LNHNV and YYDKDF (reference sequence). The ends were cut back, 5 bases at V and 5 bases at J, with 9 bases in the middle. CDR3 protein: CATSWVRNEKLFF. In nucleotides, the CDR3 is TGTGCCACCAGCTGGGTGCGGAATGAAAAACTGTTTTTT.

The V gene is TRBV2, the J gene TRBJ1-4, with D tentatively TRBD1 (5 bases). Between the trimmed V and J ends, which lost 4 bases and 10 bases, there was a span of 16 bases. The CDR3 spans 14 residues. Germline V gene sequence: CDR1 SNHLY, CDR2 FYNNEI. The CDR3 DNA reads as TGTGCCAGCAGTGTTGACCAGGGCGACGTAAAACTGTTTTTT. Protein: CASSVDQGDVKLFF.

This rearrangement joins TRBV19 to TRBJ1-1; 9 positions match TRBD1. The length of the CDR3 is 14 residues. V lost 9 bases and J lost 5; bases outside the gene matches: 10. Germline V gene sequence: CDR1 LNHDA, CDR2 SQIVND (reference sequence). As DNA, the CDR3 is TGTGCCAGGGAAACACAGGGGGCTGGGACTGAAGCTTTCTTT. Protein sequence: CARETQGAGTEAFF.

CDR3 DNA sequence: TGTGCCAGTAGTTTTAGCGGGAGGTCAACAGATACGCAGTATTTT. It yields the protein CASSFSGRSTDTQYF. The chain is built from TRBV19 and TRBJ2-3, with 10 bases fitting TRBD2. Unmatched junction bases numbered 5, after V lost 5 bases and J lost 3 bases. Germline assignment: CDR1 LNHDA and CDR2 SQIVND (reference sequence). This CDR3 region has 15 residues.

The chain employs TRBV15 and TRBJ2-3, with D perhaps matching TRBD2 (5 bases). Germline V gives CDR1 LNHNV, CDR2 YYDKDF (reference sequence). V dropped 3 bases and J dropped 0 bases, with 16 bases sitting between them. The length of the CDR3 is 17 residues. The CDR3 region is CATSRVRAPSSTDTQYF. The DNA of the CDR3 is TGTGCCACCAGCAGGGTGAGGGCTCCGAGCAGCACAGATACGCAGTATTTT.

The rearrangement uses TRBV9 and TRBJ2-5, with a possible D match to TRBD1 (6 bases). The germline V gene has CDR1 SGDLS and CDR2 YYNGEE. The CDR3 covers 14 residues. Between the trimmed V and J ends, which lost 0 bases and 4 bases, there was a span of 10 bases. The CDR3 loop reads CASSVEQGRETQYF. In nucleotides, the CDR3 is TGTGCCAGCAGCGTAGAGCAGGGGCGAGAGACCCAGTACTTC.

This clone was picked up one time. The J gene is TRBJ2-5, the V gene TRBV7-9; weak D call: TRBD1 (5 bases). Germline V gene data show CDR1 as SEHNR and CDR2 as FQNEAQ (reference sequence). V lost 4 bases, J lost 5 bases, and 11 bases lay in between. This CDR3 spans 13 amino acids. The CDR3 DNA sequence: TGTGCCAGCAGCTGGGGCCGCCCGGAGACCCAGTACTTC. This sequence encodes CASSWGRPETQYF.

V gene TRBV11-2 combines with J gene TRBJ1-1; D is uncertain. This CDR3 is built from 13 residues. The germline V and J ends were trimmed by 3 bases and 0 bases, with 5 bases remaining between them. Germline V gene data show CDR1 as SGHAT and CDR2 as FQNNGV. Written as DNA, the CDR3 is TGTGCCAGCAGCTTTCGGTTGAACACTGAAGCTTTCTTT. It encodes CASSFRLNTEAFF.

J is TRBJ2-2 and V is TRBV3-1 (or the pseudogene TRBV3-2), with a possible D match to TRBD1 (5 bases). The CDR3 has 17 residues. Germline CDR1 reads LGHDT; CDR2 reads YNNKEL (reference sequence). Between the trimmed V and J ends, which lost 0 bases and 5 bases, there was a span of 16 bases. The CDR3 DNA follows: TGTGCCAGCAGCCAAGATGGGGCTTTCCGGCGGACCGGGGAGCTGTTTTTT. The encoded protein is CASSQDGAFRRTGELFF.

The rearrangement uses TRBV5-6 and TRBJ1-1; the D gene is possibly TRBD1 (6 bases). This CDR3 has 15 residues. Germline-derived CDR1 and CDR2 are SGHDT and YYEEEE. V was pared by 4 bases and J by 5 bases, with 18 bases between. The CDR3 nucleotides are TGTGCCAGCAGCCCTGGACAGACCAGGAGAACTGAAGCTTTCTTT. Its protein product is CASSPGQTRRTEAFF.

This clone was picked up a small number of times. The chain couples TRBV18 to TRBJ2-7; 8 nucleotides line up with TRBD2. In germline, CDR1 is KGHSH, CDR2 LQKENI. The V segment lost 2 bases and the J segment 5 bases; nucleotides outside the gene matches: 8. The CDR3 runs 15 residues. The chain's CDR3 is CASSPGVAGINEQYF. The CDR3 DNA reads TGTGCCAGCTCACCAGGGGTAGCGGGAATCAACGAGCAGTACTTC.

The J gene is TRBJ2-2, the V gene TRBV11-1; 7 bases map to TRBD2. V dropped 0 bases and J dropped 6; count of bases not matched to a gene: 1. This CDR3 has 14 amino acids. The germline V gene encodes CDR1 SGHAT and CDR2 FQDESV (reference sequence). CDR3: CASSLAGGAGELFF. In DNA, the CDR3 is TGTGCCAGCAGCTTAGCTGGGGGGGCCGGGGAGCTGTTTTTT.

The J gene is TRBJ2-7, the V gene TRBV7-2; a weak D match, TRBD1 (6 bases). Germline lookup yields CDR1 SGHTA and CDR2 FQGNSA. V lost 2 bases and J 6 bases, leaving 11 bases between the germline ends. The CDR3 has 13 amino acids. The CDR3 region is CASSLNRALEQYF. CDR3 sequence (DNA): TGTGCCAGCAGCTTAAACAGGGCCCTCGAGCAGTACTTC.

This chain joins TRBV30 and TRBJ1-4; tentatively, D is TRBD1 (5 bases). This CDR3 region has 16 residues. CDR1 and CDR2 from the germline V gene are GTSNPN and SVGIG (reference sequence). V lost 0 bases to trimming and J lost 8 bases, with 19 bases between them. The CDR3 nucleotides read TGTGCCTGGAGTGTACAGGAAAGGGGTCGTCGGGAAAAACTGTTTTTT. Its translation is CAWSVQERGRREKLFF.

Of note for this clone: Possible read error: a much larger clone is one base away. V gene TRBV5-8 combines with J gene TRBJ1-4, with D perhaps TRBD1 (5 bases). CDR1 and CDR2 from the germline V gene are SGHTS and YDEGEE. The CDR3 is made up of 14 amino acids. Trimming took 4 bases from V and 0 from J, leaving 7 bases between them. The CDR3 nucleotides read TGTGCCAGCAGCCTACAGGCAACTAATGAAAAACTGTTTTTT. It specifies CASSLQATNEKLFF.

The chain combines TRBV7-9 with TRBJ2-2; TRBD1 aligns across 9 bases. The CDR3 covers 15 residues. CDR1 is SEHNR, CDR2 FQNEAQ, per germline (reference sequence). The V and J ends lost 2 bases and 4 bases, in that order; junction bases with no gene match: 2. The CDR3 DNA follows: TGTGCCAGCAGCTTAACGACAGGGGGCACCGGGGAGCTGTTTTTT. Translated: CASSLTTGGTGELFF.

Comment on this clone: Additional DNA sequences in this sample encode the identical CDR3. The V and J genes are TRBV10-2 and TRBJ1-1, with 7 bases identical to TRBD1. Trimming took 10 bases from V and 3 from J; bases not matched to a gene: 5. Germline V CDR1 and CDR2: WSHSY, SAAADI. The CDR3 has 12 amino acids. The CDR3 is CATLTGDTEAFF. Here the CDR3 DNA reads TGCGCCACCCTAACAGGGGACACTGAAGCTTTCTTT.

The CDR3 loop is CATRAGANPSTDTQYF. The DNA for the CDR3 is TGTGCCACCAGAGCTGGGGCTAACCCTAGCACAGATACGCAGTATTTT. The rearrangement links TRBV15 to TRBJ2-3; TRBD1 is a possible D gene (5 bases). Germline CDR1 LNHNV, CDR2 YYDKDF (reference sequence). The CDR3 is made up of 16 amino acids. Deletions cut 6 bases from V and 0 bases from J, with 16 bases between.